Reported below is one TCR beta chain. Its antigen remains unknown. The data were taken from a study of T cells in Graves' hyperthyroidism and ophthalmopathy. Regarding the study as a whole: Most thyroid clonotypes expanded above 0.001 were also detected in blood.

Germline V gene data show CDR1 as MDHEN and CDR2 as SYDVKM. CDR3 length: 14 residues. Trimming took off 3 bases at V and 3 bases at J, with 12 bases between the two ends. Regions amplified from RNA transcripts were the TCR beta CDR3 regions. When the TCR CDR3 underwent first-round RT-PCR, the HTBI primer set was used. One entry per CDR3 protein, called by TCRdb with MiXCR from the multiplex PCR reads. This sample has about 410,000 distinct CDR3 sequences; roughly 15% occur once, and the top ten carry about 20%. The clonotype comes from a woman aged 25-40 years with Graves' ophthalmopathy. The sequenced material came from blood. This chain joins TRBV28 and TRBJ2-7; D gene unclear. The CDR3 region is CASSFSGTRYEQYF. In nucleotides, the CDR3 is TGTGCCAGCAGTTTCTCAGGCACCCGCTACGAGCAGTACTTC.